This T cell receptor (beta chain) was captured in a study of cytomegalovirus exposure and HLA in healthy donors. Findings and caveats of the study: Subsequent analysis revealed that first-cohort TCR clusters tended to co-occur in the 100 to 150 validation repertoires. Many donors shared some public TCRs, even though most TCR sequences were rare. Accounts indicate the classifier identified cytomegalovirus status with strong specificity and sensitivity.

Turning to this clone: Antigen unknown.

Sequencing was performed with immunoSEQ multiplex PCR; in TCRdb, only in-frame clones are kept and a portion is missing. The sample contains about 110,000 clones, approximately 85% of which appear only once. CDR1 is SQVTM and CDR2 is ANQGSEA in the germline V gene. The germline V and J ends were trimmed by 0 bases and 4 bases, with 15 bases remaining between them. The CDR3 is 15 amino acids. The donors were members of the validation cohort, which comprised 90 to 150 subjects and was separate from the first cohort of fewer than 700 subjects. The chain joins TRBV29-1 to TRBJ1-2; D call uncertain. This TCR was sampled from a woman aged 18-30 years in good health and CMV-seronegative. The sequencing sample was made of PBMCs. CDR3 loop: CSVEEGGEHGYGYTF. The CDR3 DNA reads as TGCAGCGTTGAAGAAGGTGGAGAACATGGCTATGGCTACACCTTC.